This record covers a single T cell receptor beta chain. The entry originates in a study of OX40 agonist ivuxolimab in advanced cancers. Germline CDR1 reads GTSNPN; CDR2 reads SVGIG (reference sequence). The CDR3 loop spans 11 amino acids. V shed 7 bases and J shed 1 base, with 7 bases lying between them. Data came from immunoSEQ multiplex PCR; TCRdb stores just in-frame clones and leaves some out. The sample contains 120,000 or so clones, around 93% of which appear only once. Material: CD4+ or CD8+ T cells sorted from blood, obtained in a trial of the OX40 agonist ivuxolimab. The sequence came from an adult with an advanced solid tumor such as melanoma, head and neck, liver or kidney cancer. The chain carries TRBV30 and TRBJ1-1; no clear D gene. CDR3 loop: CASAGNTEAFF. The CDR3 DNA reads as TGTGCCTCGGCGGGGAACACTGAAGCTTTCTTT.